The 23 T cell receptor beta chains presented below share a single source sample, sequenced in a study of beta chain features in type 1 diabetes. Of the isolated RNA, all was reverse transcribed, and so the sequenced material was expressed TCRB transcripts. Clones were sequenced by immunoSEQ multiplex PCR, and TCRdb holds only the in-frame ones, with some missing. The sample carries about 250,000 clones, 13% to 15% recorded once. The sample consisted of naive CD4+ T cells from blood. The receptors shown here come from a woman in her thirties or forties in good health.

This sequence joins TRBV6-4 and TRBJ1-1; 9 bases are a match to TRBD1. Germline CDR1 MRHNA, CDR2 SNTAGT. The CDR3 is 14 amino acids. With V trimmed by 6 bases and J by 3 bases, 5 bases remained unmatched. The CDR3 reads CASRPWTGDTEAFF. The CDR3 DNA reads as TGTGCCAGCAGGCCATGGACAGGGGACACTGAAGCTTTCTTT.

The CDR3 nucleotides read TGTGCCAGCAGCCGGACAGACAGCTACGAGCAGTACTTC. Residues: CASSRTDSYEQYF. V is TRBV6-5 and J is TRBJ2-7; a weak D match, TRBD1 (6 bases). The CDR3 loop spans 13 amino acids. With 6 bases removed from V and 3 bases from J, the gap between germline ends came to 12 bases. The germline V gene has CDR1 MNHEY and CDR2 SVGAGI.

This clone was seen a few times. The chain uses TRBV7-6 and TRBJ2-2; 10 bases fit TRBD1. CDR1 and CDR2 from the germline V gene are SGHVS and FNYEAQ. The CDR3 is made up of 15 amino acids. The V gene end was trimmed by 6 bases and the J gene end by 5 bases; junction bases not matched to a gene: 6. This CDR3 is CASSSGQGGTGELFF. The CDR3 nucleotides are TGTGCCAGCAGTTCCGGACAGGGGGGGACCGGGGAGCTGTTTTTT.

V gene TRBV18 combines with J gene TRBJ2-7; possibly TRBD2 for D (6 bases). This CDR3 has 16 amino acids. Germline V CDR1 and CDR2: KGHSH, LQKENI. Trimming left V 6 bases short and J 0 bases short, with 18 bases between. CDR3 protein: CASSPAGWESSYEQYF. CDR3 DNA sequence: TGTGCCAGCTCCCCCGCGGGGTGGGAGAGCTCCTACGAGCAGTACTTC.

In this sample, this clone turned up a few times. The chain carries TRBV18 and TRBJ2-7; a possible D gene is TRBD1 (6 bases). This CDR3 comprises 13 residues. V lost 0 bases and J lost 5, with 8 bases in between. Germline V gene data show CDR1 as KGHSH and CDR2 as LQKENI. CDR3 loop: CASSPPGADEQYF. Here the CDR3 DNA reads TGTGCCAGCTCACCACCGGGGGCGGACGAGCAGTACTTC.

This clone appeared a few times. The chain uses TRBV18 and TRBJ2-1, with 8 nucleotides matching TRBD1. Germline assignment: CDR1 KGHSH and CDR2 LQKENI. The CDR3 has 15 residues. Trimming at V came to 1 base and at J to 4 bases, leaving 3 bases not matched to a gene. CDR3 in amino acids: CASSPRDRTYNEQFF. The CDR3 DNA sequence: TGTGCCAGCTCACCACGGGACAGGACATACAATGAGCAGTTCTTC.

This clone has only a few counts. The chain couples TRBV5-6 to TRBJ1-5; the D is unclear. CDR1 is SGHDT and CDR2 is YYEEEE in the germline V gene. V was cut by 2 bases and J by 6 bases, with 6 bases left in between. CDR3 length equals 12 residues. CDR3 nucleotides: TGTGCCAGCAGCTTCCGCAGTCAGCCCCAGCATTTT. Translated, it gives CASSFRSQPQHF.

This clone was seen only a few times. This sequence joins TRBV6-5 and TRBJ1-1, with TRBD1 as a possible D gene (6 bases). The germline V and J ends were trimmed by 6 bases and 6 bases, with 17 bases remaining between them. CDR3 size: 14 residues. Per the germline V gene, CDR1 is MNHEY and CDR2 is SVGAGI. The CDR3 protein is CASRRDTVPPEAFF. The CDR3 DNA sequence: TGTGCCAGCAGGAGGGACACCGTACCACCTGAAGCTTTCTTT.

V usage is TRBV4-3 and J usage is TRBJ1-2; 10 bases match TRBD1. With 0 bases clipped from V and 6 bases from J, the junction kept 10 bases outside the gene matches. The CDR3 runs to 17 residues. Germline assignment: CDR1 LGHNA and CDR2 YSLEER. The CDR3 DNA reads TGCGCCAGCAGCCAAGATTTGTACGGGACAGGGGTCAATGGCTACACCTTC. Its translation: CASSQDLYGTGVNGYTF.

This clone was counted a few times. The V gene is TRBV2, the J gene TRBJ1-5, with 9 bases fitting TRBD1. CDR1 is SNHLY and CDR2 is FYNNEI in the germline V gene. The CDR3 spans 14 residues. J gave up 6 bases and V 4 bases, and 4 bases lay outside the gene matches. The CDR3 region is CASSGTGGRQPQHF. In nucleotides, the CDR3 is TGTGCCAGCAGTGGAACAGGGGGCCGTCAGCCCCAGCATTTT.

This clone has more than one count but fewer than ten. This chain links TRBV9 with TRBJ2-3; weak D call: TRBD1 (6 bases). Trimming removed 0 bases at V and 4 bases at J, with 15 bases between. The germline V gene has CDR1 SGDLS and CDR2 YYNGEE. CDR3 length: 16 amino acids. This CDR3 reads CASSVGFGGVSDTQYF. Written as DNA, the CDR3 is TGTGCCAGCAGCGTAGGTTTTGGGGGCGTTTCAGATACGCAGTATTTT.

The table lists this clone with a few counts. This chain uses TRBV19 with TRBJ1-2, with 9 bases matching TRBD1. Germline CDR1 and CDR2: LNHDA and SQIVND (reference sequence). The CDR3 length is 15 residues. J was trimmed by 3 bases and V by 9 bases; bases with no gene match: 11. The CDR3 sequence is CARPPKGQGDYGYTF. DNA for the CDR3: TGTGCCAGACCGCCGAAGGGACAGGGCGACTATGGCTACACCTTC. The complete variable domain, with remaining parts taken from reference TRBV19 and TRBJ1-2, reads DGGITQSPKYLFRKEGQNVTLSCEQNLNHDAMYWYRQDPGQGLRLIYYSQIVNDFQKGDIAEGYSVSREKKESFPLTVTSAQKNPTAFYLCARPPKGQGDYGYTFGSGTRLTVV.

The chain is built from TRBV5-1 and TRBJ2-7; D is perhaps TRBD2 (6 bases). V was shortened by 1 base and J by 5 bases, with 10 bases between the two germline ends. Germline CDR1 is SGHRS and CDR2 is YFSETQ. The CDR3 length is 13 residues. The chain's CDR3 is CASSLRREDEQYF. CDR3 sequence (DNA): TGCGCCAGCAGCTTGCGCAGGGAGGACGAGCAGTACTTC.

In this sample, this clone turned up a few times. The V call is TRBV9, the J call TRBJ2-2, with D possibly TRBD1 on 5 matching bases. The germline CDR1 and CDR2 sequences are SGDLS and YYNGEE. Trimming took off 4 bases at V and 6 bases at J, with 13 bases between the two ends. The CDR3 has 14 amino acids. CDR3 in amino acids: CASSQLQGPGELFF. CDR3 DNA sequence: TGTGCCAGCAGCCAGCTCCAGGGCCCCGGGGAGCTGTTTTTT.

The chain combines TRBV6-4 with TRBJ1-5, with TRBD1 identical over 9 bases. CDR1 and CDR2 (germline): MRHNA, SNTAGT. CDR3 length: 18 residues. V was clipped by 6 bases and J by 2 bases; unmatched bases: 14. CDR3 sequence reads: CASRSPITGGACNQPQHF. The CDR3 region has the DNA TGTGCCAGCAGAAGCCCGATAACAGGGGGCGCTTGCAATCAGCCCCAGCATTTT.

The CDR3 protein is CASSFLHRVGLHRTDTQYF. The CDR3 DNA is TGCGCCAGCAGCTTCCTTCACCGGGTGGGACTACATCGCACAGATACGCAGTATTTT. The gene calls are TRBV5-1 and TRBJ2-3; 7 bases agree with TRBD2. V shed 2 bases, J shed 1 base, and the junction held 16 bases outside the gene matches. Germline lookup yields CDR1 SGHRS and CDR2 YFSETQ. The CDR3 sequence is 19 residues long. Filled out from reference TRBV5-1 and TRBJ2-3, the complete variable domain reads KAGVTQTPRYLIKTRGQQVTLSCSPISGHRSVSWYQQTPGQGLQFLFEYFSETQRNKGNFPGRFSGRQFSNSRSEMNVSTLELGDSALYLCASSFLHRVGLHRTDTQYFGPGTRLTVL.

This clone has just a few counts. The V call is TRBV19, the J call TRBJ2-5; D perhaps matches TRBD2 (5 bases). This CDR3 is 14 amino acids long. Germline V gene sequence: CDR1 LNHDA, CDR2 SQIVND (reference sequence). Trimming removed 1 base from V and 2 bases from J, with 8 bases in between. The CDR3 nucleotides read TGTGCCAGTAGTATAGGCGGGCAACAAGAGACCCAGTACTTC. Translated, it gives CASSIGGQQETQYF. The variable domain in full, completed from reference TRBV19 and TRBJ2-5, reads DGGITQSPKYLFRKEGQNVTLSCEQNLNHDAMYWYRQDPGQGLRLIYYSQIVNDFQKGDIAEGYSVSREKKESFPLTVTSAQKNPTAFYLCASSIGGQQETQYFGPGTRLLVL.

The CDR3: CASSQTSGGAYNEQFF. The CDR3 DNA is TGCGCCAGCAGCCAGACTAGCGGGGGGGCCTACAATGAGCAGTTCTTC. The chain recombines TRBV5-1 with TRBJ2-1; 14 bases align to TRBD2. Germline CDR1 and CDR2: SGHRS and YFSETQ. This CDR3 contains 16 residues. Trimming removed 4 bases from V and 2 bases from J; junction bases left unmatched: 2.

The rearrangement uses TRBV9 and TRBJ2-7, with D tentatively TRBD1 (5 bases). There are 14 residues in the CDR3. CDR1 SGDLS and CDR2 YYNGEE come from the germline V gene. Trimming left V 3 bases short and J 6 bases short, with 16 bases between. CDR3 sequence reads: CASSAKGVNPEQYF. CDR3 nucleotides: TGTGCCAGCAGCGCGAAAGGGGTAAATCCCGAGCAGTACTTC.

This clone was found a few times. The chain uses TRBV7-9 and TRBJ2-1, with 10 bases that match TRBD1. This CDR3 region has 18 residues. Looked up from germline, CDR1 is SEHNR and CDR2 is FQNEAQ (reference sequence). The ends lost 1 base at V and 5 bases at J; junction bases unmatched: 11. CDR3 nucleotides: TGTGCCAGCAGCTTAGGAGTTTCCGGGACAGGGGACCACAATGAGCAGTTCTTC. It specifies CASSLGVSGTGDHNEQFF.

The rearrangement joins TRBV4-3 to TRBJ2-3; 10 bases are a match to TRBD2. Germline trimming cut 4 bases from V and 5 bases from J; bases unmatched to any gene: 9. This CDR3 has 16 residues. CDR1 is LGHNA and CDR2 is YSLEER in the germline V gene. The CDR3 DNA reads as TGCGCCAGCAGCCTAGTTAAGCGGGGGGGCCGAGATACGCAGTATTTT. Protein sequence: CASSLVKRGGRDTQYF.

There are a few counts of this clone. The chain joins TRBV7-2 to TRBJ2-5; possible D gene TRBD2, 6 bases. Germline V gene lookup returns CDR1 SGHTA and CDR2 FQGNSA. The CDR3 has 13 residues. V lost 3 bases and J 1 base, leaving 6 bases between the germline ends. CDR3 in amino acids: CASSFSGQETQYF. The CDR3 DNA is TGTGCCAGCAGCTTTAGCGGCCAAGAGACCCAGTACTTC.

This clone was counted only a few times. This chain connects TRBV18 to TRBJ2-4; 7 nucleotides match TRBD1. CDR3 length: 17 residues. The V segment lost 3 bases and the J segment 0 bases; nucleotides outside the gene matches: 8. The germline V gene has CDR1 KGHSH and CDR2 LQKENI. Here the CDR3 reads CASSPLGQEEAKNIQYF. CDR3 nucleotide sequence: TGTGCCAGCTCACCCCTCGGACAGGAAGAAGCCAAAAACATTCAGTACTTC.